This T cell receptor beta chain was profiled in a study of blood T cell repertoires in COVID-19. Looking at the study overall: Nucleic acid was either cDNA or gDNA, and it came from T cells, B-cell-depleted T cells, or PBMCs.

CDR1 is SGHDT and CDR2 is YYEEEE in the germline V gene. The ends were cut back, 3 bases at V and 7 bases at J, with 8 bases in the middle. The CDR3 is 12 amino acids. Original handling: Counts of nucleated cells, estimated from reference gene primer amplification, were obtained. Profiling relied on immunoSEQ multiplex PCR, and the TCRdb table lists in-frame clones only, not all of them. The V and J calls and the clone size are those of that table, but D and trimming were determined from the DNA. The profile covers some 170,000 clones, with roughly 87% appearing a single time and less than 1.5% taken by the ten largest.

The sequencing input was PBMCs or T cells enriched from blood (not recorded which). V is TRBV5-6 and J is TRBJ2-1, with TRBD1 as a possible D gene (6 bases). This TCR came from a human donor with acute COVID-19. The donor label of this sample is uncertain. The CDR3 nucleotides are TGTGCCAGCAGCTCGCAGGGGAATGAGCAGTTCTTC. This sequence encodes CASSSQGNEQFF.